The 22 T cell receptor beta chains in this list originate from one sample, sequenced in a study of blood T cell repertoires in COVID-19. Sequencing was performed with immunoSEQ multiplex PCR; in TCRdb, only in-frame clones are kept and a portion is missing. The table shows 390,000 or so clones, with 86% occurring only once. Sequencing was performed on peripheral blood. Every receptor here comes from a woman aged 25 to 39 with active or convalescent COVID-19.

This clone has a single count. This rearrangement joins TRBV11-2 to TRBJ2-7; D not resolved. The V gene's germline CDR1 is SGHAT and CDR2 FQNNGV. The CDR3 runs 14 residues. V gave up 5 bases and J gave up 2 bases, with 13 bases separating them. The CDR3 nucleotides read TGTGCCAGCAGCAGTTCTTTGCGAGCCTACGAGCAGTACTTC. Translated, it gives CASSSSLRAYEQYF.

The chain joins TRBV5-6 to TRBJ2-2, with TRBD2 matching 7 bases. CDR1 and CDR2 (germline): SGHDT, YYEEEE. This CDR3 comprises 14 residues. The V gene end was trimmed by 0 bases and the J gene end by 5 bases; junction bases not matched to a gene: 1. CDR3 amino acids: CASSLAGGTGELFF. As DNA, the CDR3 is TGTGCCAGCAGCTTGGCGGGGGGTACCGGGGAGCTGTTTTTT.

The genes are TRBV28 and TRBJ1-2; no reliable D call. The CDR3 runs to 13 residues. Germline V gene data show CDR1 as MDHEN and CDR2 as SYDVKM. The V and J ends lost 6 bases and 5 bases respectively, with 13 bases between them. DNA for the CDR3: TGTGCCAGCAGCTCCACCTGGAGGTATGGCTACACCTTC. It yields the protein CASSSTWRYGYTF.

The gene calls are TRBV11-2 and TRBJ2-1; perhaps TRBD2 as D (6 bases). The V and J ends lost 5 bases and 15 bases respectively, with 17 bases between them. Germline CDR1 reads SGHAT; CDR2 reads FQNNGV. The CDR3 totals 12 residues. The CDR3 DNA reads TGTGCCAGCAGCATGCCGGGAGATCCTCTGTTCTTC. Protein: CASSMPGDPLFF. Using reference TRBV11-2 and TRBJ2-1 for the parts outside the CDR3, the full variable domain is EAGVAQSPRYKIIEKRQSVAFWCNPISGHATLYWYQQILGQGPKLLIQFQNNGVVDDSQLPKDRFSAERLKGVDSTLKIQPAKLEDSAVYLCASSMPGDPLFFGPGTRLTVL.

The chain joins TRBV4-2 to TRBJ2-2; TRBD2 matches 7 bases. Germline V lookup: CDR1 LGHNA, CDR2 YNFKEQ. The CDR3 consists of 17 residues. Germline trimming cut 0 bases from V and 5 bases from J; bases unmatched to any gene: 9. CDR3 in amino acids: CASSQDLLAPDTGELFF. The DNA for the CDR3 is TGTGCCAGCAGCCAAGACTTACTAGCGCCCGATACCGGGGAGCTGTTTTTT.

This clone was observed a few times. The chain carries TRBV7-7 and TRBJ2-1; a possible D gene is TRBD2 (5 bases). V dropped 1 base and J dropped 10 bases, with 11 bases sitting between them. CDR1 is SSHAT, CDR2 FNYEAQ, per germline (reference sequence). The CDR3 sequence is 13 residues long. CDR3 DNA sequence: TGTGCCAGCAGCTTAGGTCGTGAGGGCGAGCAGTTCTTC. Translated, it gives CASSLGREGEQFF.

The chain combines TRBV2 with TRBJ2-2; tentatively, D is TRBD1 (6 bases). Trimming left V 6 bases short and J 0 bases short, with 11 bases between. CDR1 is SNHLY and CDR2 is FYNNEI in the germline V gene. The CDR3 contains 15 residues. CDR3 sequence reads: CASRAGTTNTGELFF. In nucleotides, the CDR3 is TGTGCCAGCAGGGCCGGGACAACGAACACCGGGGAGCTGTTTTTT.

The rearrangement joins TRBV5-8 to TRBJ2-3; TRBD2 agrees at 7 bases. Germline trimming cut 0 bases from V and 0 bases from J; bases unmatched to any gene: 13. CDR3 length: 19 residues. CDR1 and CDR2 from the germline V gene are SGHTS and YDEGEE. In nucleotides, the CDR3 is TGTGCCAGCAGCTTGGGGCTTCTAGCGGCGAAAAGAAGCACAGATACGCAGTATTTT. Translation gives CASSLGLLAAKRSTDTQYF.

The chain employs TRBV28 and TRBJ2-3; TRBD1 aligns across 7 bases. The V segment lost 6 bases and the J segment 5 bases; nucleotides outside the gene matches: 8. The length of the CDR3 is 14 residues. The germline V gene has CDR1 MDHEN and CDR2 SYDVKM. The CDR3 reads CASSDPGQRDTQYF. CDR3 nucleotides: TGTGCCAGCAGCGACCCGGGACAGAGAGATACGCAGTATTTT.

V gene TRBV29-1 combines with J gene TRBJ2-3, with 7 bases aligning to TRBD1. After removal of 7 bases from V and 2 bases from J, the junction contained 6 bases not matched to a gene. This CDR3 has 13 amino acids. CDR1 is SQVTM and CDR2 is ANQGSEA in the germline V gene. The CDR3 nucleotides are TGCAGCGCCCTGGGACAGTACACAGATACGCAGTATTTT. It is translated as CSALGQYTDTQYF.

This clone has a single count. The rearrangement uses TRBV27 and TRBJ1-2; 9 positions match TRBD1. J lost 7 bases, V lost 3 bases, and 6 bases had no gene match. There are 14 residues in the CDR3. CDR1 is MNHEY, CDR2 SMNVEV, per germline (reference sequence). The CDR3 DNA sequence: TGTGCCAGCAGTTTTACCACAGGGGGCGTTGGCTACACCTTC. Protein sequence: CASSFTTGGVGYTF.

The J gene is TRBJ1-2, the V gene TRBV4-1, with TRBD1 as a possible D gene (5 bases). The length of the CDR3 is 17 residues. The germline V gene encodes CDR1 MGHRA and CDR2 YSYEKL. V shed 2 bases and J shed 0 bases, with 16 bases lying between them. The CDR3 sequence: CASSQWPDSRANYGYTF. The DNA for the CDR3 is TGCGCCAGCAGCCAATGGCCCGACAGTCGGGCTAACTATGGCTACACCTTC.

This chain uses TRBV18 with TRBJ1-4; tentative D call: TRBD1 (5 bases). Germline-derived CDR1 and CDR2 are KGHSH and LQKENI. The CDR3 is 15 residues long. Trimming took off 1 base at V and 3 bases at J, with 9 bases between the two ends. Here the CDR3 reads CASSPRQGANEKLFF. The CDR3, as DNA: TGTGCCAGCTCACCACGCCAGGGTGCTAATGAAAAACTGTTTTTT.

The gene calls are TRBV14 and TRBJ2-2; D gene unclear. V was trimmed by 4 bases and J by 1 base, leaving 4 bases between them. Germline CDR1 SGHDN, CDR2 FVKESK. The CDR3 consists of 13 residues. The CDR3 region is CASSRQNTGELFF. The CDR3 DNA sequence: TGTGCCAGCAGCCGACAGAACACCGGGGAGCTGTTTTTT.

This clone came up a few times. Within the sample, other DNA sequences also encode this same CDR3. V and J are TRBV6-5 and TRBJ1-4; D is unresolved. The CDR3 extends over 12 amino acids. V gave up 0 bases and J gave up 8 bases, with 4 bases separating them. Germline-derived CDR1 and CDR2 are MNHEY and SVGAGI. The CDR3 protein is CASSYSGEKLFF. The CDR3 DNA reads TGTGCCAGCAGTTACTCGGGCGAAAAACTGTTTTTT.

The rearrangement uses TRBV6-5 and TRBJ2-1; 8 bases line up with TRBD2. Trimming took 6 bases from V and 6 from J; bases not matched to a gene: 4. The CDR3 has 13 residues. Germline CDR1 reads MNHEY; CDR2 reads SVGAGI. The CDR3 loop reads CASRGTSFNEQFF. As DNA, the CDR3 is TGTGCCAGCAGGGGGACTAGTTTCAATGAGCAGTTCTTC.

The chain recombines TRBV5-6 with TRBJ2-7, with TRBD1 as a possible D gene (5 bases). Trimming removed 4 bases from V and 2 bases from J, with 16 bases in between. The length of the CDR3 is 15 residues. Germline V gives CDR1 SGHDT, CDR2 YYEEEE. The DNA of the CDR3 is TGTGCCAGCAGCCTGGCAGTCCAGGGAACCTACGAGCAGTACTTC. This translates into CASSLAVQGTYEQYF.

The rearrangement joins TRBV4-1 to TRBJ1-4; a possible D gene is TRBD1 (6 bases). V shed 0 bases and J shed 0 bases, with 17 bases lying between them. CDR3 length equals 19 residues. Germline V gene data show CDR1 as MGHRA and CDR2 as YSYEKL. The CDR3 region has the DNA TGCGCCAGCAGCCAAGAAAGGGGGGGCGTCGGCGCAACTAATGAAAAACTGTTTTTT. Translated, it gives CASSQERGGVGATNEKLFF.

The chain couples TRBV7-8 to TRBJ1-3, with TRBD1 matching 9 bases. The CDR3 is 16 amino acids. V was clipped by 5 bases and J by 2 bases; unmatched bases: 7. Per the germline V gene, CDR1 is SGHVS and CDR2 is FQNEAQ. In DNA, the CDR3 is TGTGCCAGCAGCGTACAGGGGGCTGTAGCTGGAAACACCATATATTTT. This sequence encodes CASSVQGAVAGNTIYF.

The chain uses TRBV25-1 and TRBJ1-2; D is undetermined. The CDR3 extends over 14 amino acids. Germline loops: CDR1 MGHDK, CDR2 SYGVNS. Trimming removed 3 bases from V and 2 bases from J, with 10 bases in between. The CDR3 reads CASSDAYQNYGYTF. The CDR3 DNA reads as TGTGCCAGCAGTGATGCCTACCAAAACTATGGCTACACCTTC.

This clone was counted once. The rearrangement links TRBV5-1 to TRBJ2-1; TRBD2 aligns across 10 bases. The CDR3 extends over 15 amino acids. Germline CDR1 is SGHRS and CDR2 is YFSETQ. V trimming: 4 bases; J trimming: 10 bases; junction bases outside the gene matches: 11. The CDR3 coding sequence is TGCGCCAGCAGCCATGGACTAGCGGTAGAGGGGGAGCAGTTCTTC. Translation: CASSHGLAVEGEQFF.

This sequence joins TRBV19 and TRBJ1-2; the match to TRBD1 covers 9 bases. Germline V gene lookup returns CDR1 LNHDA and CDR2 SQIVND (reference sequence). Trimming took 3 bases from V and 6 from J; bases not matched to a gene: 5. The CDR3 consists of 14 residues. The CDR3 DNA sequence: TGTGCCAGTAGTATCTGGACAGGGGTTAATGGCTACACCTTC. It yields the protein CASSIWTGVNGYTF.